These 22 T cell receptor beta chains originate from one sample sequenced in a study of T cells in Graves' hyperthyroidism and ophthalmopathy. TCR beta CDR3 region amplification was performed from RNA transcripts. A first-round RT-PCR of the TCR CDR3 used the HTBI primer set. Each CDR3 protein is one row after TCRdb ran MiXCR on the multiplex PCR reads. The sample includes about half a million distinct CDR3 sequences, under 25% of them seen just once. Sequenced: blood. The receptor set was obtained from a woman aged 65 to 85 with Graves' ophthalmopathy.

In its sample, this clonotype was seen a few times. This chain uses TRBV16 with TRBJ1-5; maybe TRBD1 (6 bases). The CDR3 totals 15 residues. Germline values: CDR1 KGHSY, CDR2 FQNENV. With 6 bases removed from V and 1 base from J, the gap between germline ends came to 13 bases. The CDR3 DNA is TGTGCCAGCAGACAGGGAACTTTGAGCAATCAGCCCCAGCATTTT. Encoded protein: CASRQGTLSNQPQHF.

V and J are TRBV6-1 and TRBJ2-1; 7 bases are a match to TRBD2. The V and J ends lost 7 bases and 10 bases, in that order; junction bases with no gene match: 7. Looked up from germline, CDR1 is MNHNS and CDR2 is SASEGT. This CDR3 spans 12 amino acids. CDR3 amino acids: CASTGGGQEQFF. The CDR3 DNA sequence: TGTGCCAGCACGGGCGGGGGTCAGGAGCAGTTCTTC.

Ten or more counts support this clonotype. This chain connects TRBV7-2 to TRBJ2-4; D gene uncertain. Trimming shortened V by 2 bases and J by 0 bases, and 8 bases separated the two germline ends. Germline-derived CDR1 and CDR2 are SGHTA and FQGNSA. This CDR3 has 15 amino acids. The CDR3 region has the DNA TGTGCCAGCAGCTTAATTGTAACAGCCAAAAACATTCAGTACTTC. As protein: CASSLIVTAKNIQYF.

This clonotype was detected many times. J is TRBJ2-7 and V is TRBV28; no reliable D call. The CDR3 is made up of 14 amino acids. V lost 5 bases to trimming and J lost 0 bases, with 11 bases between them. Germline V CDR1 and CDR2: MDHEN, SYDVKM. CDR3 loop: CASSPNELSYEQYF. The DNA of the CDR3 is TGTGCCAGCAGTCCTAACGAACTCTCCTACGAGCAGTACTTC.

Only a few counts were recorded for this clonotype. This chain joins TRBV7-2 and TRBJ2-1; 11 bases line up with TRBD2. Germline CDR1 reads SGHTA; CDR2 reads FQGNSA. The CDR3 is 17 residues long. Trimming removed 4 bases from V and 2 bases from J; junction bases left unmatched: 7. CDR3 protein: CASSSRGLAATYNEQFF. CDR3 sequence (DNA): TGTGCCAGCAGCTCGAGGGGACTAGCGGCCACCTACAATGAGCAGTTCTTC.

The chain carries TRBV12-5 and TRBJ1-1, with D perhaps matching TRBD1 (5 bases). The CDR3 extends over 15 amino acids. Trimming shortened V by 6 bases and J by 5 bases, and 19 bases separated the two germline ends. Per the germline V gene, CDR1 is LGHNT and CDR2 is FRNRAP. As DNA, the CDR3 is TGTGCTAGTGGCCCAGTAGTGGGGGAAAAAACTGAAGCTTTCTTT. Its protein is CASGPVVGEKTEAFF.

The rearrangement links TRBV5-5 to TRBJ2-1, with 8 bases fitting TRBD1. This CDR3 has 13 residues. Trimming cost V 7 bases and J 10 bases; bases outside gene matches: 10. Germline V gene data show CDR1 as SGHKS and CDR2 as YYEKEE (reference sequence). CDR3 DNA sequence: TGTGCCAGCTTTGGACAGGGAAGAGTCGAGCAGTTCTTC. It specifies CASFGQGRVEQFF.

This clonotype was picked up a small number of times. Here the CDR3 reads CASSQRPPYEQYF. The CDR3 DNA reads as TGTGCCAGCAGCCAGCGGCCCCCCTACGAGCAGTACTTC. J is TRBJ2-7 and V is TRBV7-3, with D possibly matching TRBD2 (5 bases). V dropped 5 bases and J dropped 2 bases, with 10 bases sitting between them. This CDR3 has 13 amino acids. CDR1 and CDR2 (germline): SGHTA, FQGTGA.

This clonotype was seen at least ten times. The chain recombines TRBV11-2 with TRBJ2-7; D is possibly TRBD1 (6 bases). CDR1 is SGHAT and CDR2 is FQNNGV in the germline V gene. Deletions cut 5 bases from V and 2 bases from J, with 13 bases between. The CDR3 sequence is 14 residues long. CDR3 protein: CASSHAGQPYEQYF. DNA for the CDR3: TGTGCCAGCAGCCATGCCGGACAGCCCTACGAGCAGTACTTC.

The V gene is TRBV9, the J gene TRBJ2-3; maybe TRBD2 (6 bases). The ends were cut back, 2 bases at V and 1 base at J, with 8 bases in the middle. CDR3 length: 14 residues. Germline lookup yields CDR1 SGDLS and CDR2 YYNGEE. CDR3 residues: CASSVASGTDTQYF. DNA for the CDR3: TGTGCCAGCAGCGTGGCTAGCGGCACAGATACGCAGTATTTT. The variable domain in full, with the rest retrieved from reference TRBV9 and TRBJ2-3, is DSGVTQTPKHLITATGQRVTLRCSPRSGDLSVYWYQQSLDQGLQFLIQYYNGEERAKGNILERFSAQQFPDLHSELNLSSLELGDSALYFCASSVASGTDTQYFGPGTRLTVL.

A few counts support this clonotype. The chain carries TRBV6-1 and TRBJ1-2; D is undetermined. CDR1 is MNHNS and CDR2 is SASEGT in the germline V gene. The CDR3 sequence is 14 residues long. V lost 6 bases and J lost 0, with 11 bases in between. In DNA, the CDR3 is TGTGCCAGCAGCCCGGCAAACGCTAACTATGGCTACACCTTC. It translates to CASSPANANYGYTF.

This clonotype was counted between two and nine times. The chain links TRBV11-2 to TRBJ2-3, with D unresolved. Germline V gives CDR1 SGHAT, CDR2 FQNNGV. Trimming pared 1 base from V and 14 bases from J, leaving 10 bases between. This CDR3 is built from 11 residues. CDR3 residues: CASSLGPRLYF. The CDR3 DNA sequence: TGTGCCAGCAGCTTAGGCCCCCGTTTGTATTTT.

V usage is TRBV5-1 and J usage is TRBJ2-1; D not resolved. Germline CDR1 reads SGHRS; CDR2 reads YFSETQ. The CDR3 is made up of 15 amino acids. Trimming removed 0 bases at V and 8 bases at J, with 15 bases between. CDR3 in DNA: TGCGCCAGCAGCTTGGGAGACGGTCTTTGGGATGAGCAGTTCTTC. Protein product: CASSLGDGLWDEQFF.

This clonotype showed up just a few times. This chain joins TRBV3-1 and TRBJ2-1, with D possibly called TRBD1 or TRBD2 (6 bases each). V was shortened by 3 bases and J by 9 bases, with 15 bases between the two germline ends. Germline CDR1 and CDR2: LGHDT and YNNKEL (reference sequence). The CDR3 totals 14 residues. This CDR3 reads CASSQTGARGEQFF. The DNA of the CDR3 is TGTGCCAGCAGCCAGACGGGGGCGCGGGGTGAGCAGTTCTTC.

This clonotype was seen a handful of times. A read error may account for a junction end that differs from germline. The V call is TRBV7-7, the J call TRBJ1-5; perhaps TRBD1 as D (6 bases). The CDR3 contains 15 residues. Per the germline V gene, CDR1 is SSHAT and CDR2 is FNYEAQ (reference sequence). This CDR3 reads CASSLERDKNQPQHF. The CDR3 nucleotides are TGTGCTAGCAGCTTAGAACGGGACAAAAATCAGCCCCAGCATTTT. The full variable domain, with the rest looked up from reference TRBV7-7 and TRBJ1-5, is GAGVSQSPRYKVTKRGQDVTLRCDPISSHATLYWYQQALGQGPEFLTYFNYEAQPDKSGLPSDRFSAERPEGSISTLTIQRTEQRDSAMYRCASSLERDKNQPQHFGDGTRLSIL.

Concerning this clonotype itself: A much larger clone lies a single base off, so this may be a read error. The chain carries TRBV28 and TRBJ2-5; no clear D gene. Germline loops: CDR1 MDHEN, CDR2 SYDVKM. CDR3 length: 13 residues. This CDR3 reads CASLSRNQETPYF. The DNA for the CDR3 is TGTGCCAGCCTGTCCAGGAACCAAGAGACCCCGTACTTC.

In its sample, this clonotype was seen once. One junction end does not reproduce the germline sequence, and a read error may be involved. The chain couples TRBV28 to TRBJ2-1; TRBD2 matches 7 bases. CDR1 is MDHEN, CDR2 SYDVKM, per germline. The CDR3 spans 13 residues. The CDR3 DNA reads as TGTGCCAGCAGGGGGAGGGACTACAATGAGCAGTCCTTC. Translated, it gives CASRGRDYNEQSF.

A word on this clonotype: A much more abundant neighbour one base away suggests this may be a read error. The CDR3 protein is CASRGTALGAGELFF. Here the CDR3 DNA reads TGTGCCAGCAGGGGAACCGCGTTAGGCGCCGGGGAGCTGTTTTTT. The chain recombines TRBV27 with TRBJ2-2; D not resolved. Deletions cut 6 bases from V and 6 bases from J, with 17 bases between. The CDR3 is made up of 15 amino acids. CDR1 and CDR2 from the germline V gene are MNHEY and SMNVEV (reference sequence).

There are a few counts of this clonotype. The chain employs TRBV6-1 and TRBJ2-2, with 10 bases aligning to TRBD2. The CDR3 is 14 amino acids. V trimming: 6 bases; J trimming: 5 bases; junction bases outside the gene matches: 3. Germline values: CDR1 MNHNS, CDR2 SASEGT. CDR3 region: CASRASGRTGELFF. For the CDR3, the DNA is TGTGCCAGCAGGGCTAGCGGGAGAACCGGGGAGCTGTTTTTT.

This clonotype came up many times. This rearrangement joins TRBV7-9 to TRBJ2-7; 8 bases line up with TRBD1. The J segment lost 4 bases and the V segment lost 5 bases, leaving 7 bases of the junction unmatched. Germline-derived CDR1 and CDR2 are SEHNR and FQNEAQ (reference sequence). The CDR3 contains 14 residues. Written as DNA, the CDR3 is TGTGCCAGCAGCCCCACGGACAGGGAATACGAGCAGTACTTC. Translated, it gives CASSPTDREYEQYF.

This clonotype was counted many times. The chain recombines TRBV20-1 with TRBJ2-1; D is unresolved. The CDR3 sequence is 15 residues long. Looked up from germline, CDR1 is DFQATT and CDR2 is SNEGSKA (reference sequence). The V end lost 0 bases, the J end lost 0 bases, and 9 bases lay between the germline ends. The CDR3 nucleotides read TGCAGTGCTAGAGACGGGCGAGGCTCCTACAATGAGCAGTTCTTC. Translation: CSARDGRGSYNEQFF.

In this sample, this clonotype turned up a few times. The V call is TRBV24-1, the J call TRBJ2-3; 7 bases line up with TRBD1. CDR1 KGHDR and CDR2 SFDVKD come from the germline V gene. Trimming took 4 bases from V and 4 from J; bases not matched to a gene: 4. The CDR3 covers 14 residues. The CDR3 region is CATSEVTGSDTQYF. As DNA, the CDR3 is TGTGCCACCAGTGAGGTGACAGGGTCAGATACGCAGTATTTT.